Below, one T cell receptor beta chain is given with its context. As yet, its antigen is unknown. CDR3 size: 15 residues. V lost 0 bases, J lost 5 bases, and 4 bases stayed unmatched. Germline assignment: CDR1 SGHRS and CDR2 YFSETQ. Running of the assay took place at deep level. Assay used: immunoSEQ multiplex PCR; TCRdb lists only in-frame clones, some missing. The table records 2 million to 2.5 million clones, roughly 93% of them present only once. These data originate in a study of shared clonotypes between healthy human individuals. Study-wide points: In having few donors, the study represented limited genetic and exposure-history diversity. The sharing of about 5% of naive CD4 clonotypes was seen across several donors. Unshared clonotypes carried lower generation probabilities than those common to all four donors.

V gene TRBV5-1 combines with J gene TRBJ2-7; the match to TRBD2 covers 11 bases. The sample taken for sequencing was naive CD4+ T cells from PBMCs. The subset here: CD45RA+ positively selected. The origin of this receptor is a man between 18 and 35 years old in good health. Some clones in this sample may be carry-over from other donors' samples. In DNA form, the CDR3 reads TGCGCCAGCAGCTTGGGACTAGCGGGGATCCACGAGCAGTACTTC. Its translation is CASSLGLAGIHEQYF. Drawing the rest from reference TRBV5-1 and TRBJ2-7, the complete variable domain is KAGVTQTPRYLIKTRGQQVTLSCSPISGHRSVSWYQQTPGQGLQFLFEYFSETQRNKGNFPGRFSGRQFSNSRSEMNVSTLELGDSALYLCASSLGLAGIHEQYFGPGTRLTVT.